Given below is one T cell receptor (beta chain) in context. These data originate in a study of patients and donors after allogeneic stem cell transplantation. TCRdb redid the calling of the RT-PCR reads with MiXCR, one entry per CDR3 protein. Here the sample spans roughly 960,000 distinct CDR3 sequences, approximately 19% being singletons. Per germline, CDR1 MNHEY and CDR2 SVGAGI. The CDR3 length is 15 residues. Trimming removed 3 bases at V and 3 bases at J, with 15 bases between. The TCR originated in a human donor who was either an allogeneic HSCT recipient or a stem cell or donor lymphocyte infusion donor (not recorded which). It is not recorded whose cells these are; they may come from a transplant donor. V is TRBV6-5 and J is TRBJ2-7, with a possible D match to TRBD1 (8 bases). Sequencing was done on a sample of blood, either unsorted or a sorted T cell fraction (not recorded which). The DNA of the CDR3 is TGTGCCAGCAGTTATGGGGGGGGACAGGTCTACGAGCAGTACTTC. It is translated as CASSYGGGQVYEQYF.